What follows is one T cell receptor beta chain and its context. This sample was taken from a study of blood T cell repertoires in COVID-19. The repertoire was sequenced with immunoSEQ multiplex PCR; TCRdb's copy has only in-frame clones and lacks some. The sample lists 180,000 or so clones; about 80% were seen once. Participants were aged 18 to 89 years, lived in under 30 US areas, and enrolled virtually. This receptor was taken from a man aged 50 to 59 who had recovered from COVID-19. The sequenced sample was PBMCs or T cells enriched from blood (not recorded which).

The CDR3 protein is CASSRGGQRLRDEQYF. The DNA for the CDR3 is TGTGCCAGTAGTAGAGGAGGACAGAGGTTAAGGGACGAGCAGTACTTC. V gene TRBV19 combines with J gene TRBJ2-7; possible D gene TRBD1, 6 bases. V was clipped by 4 bases and J by 5 bases, with 21 bases between them. The CDR3 runs 16 residues. Germline CDR1 LNHDA, CDR2 SQIVND (reference sequence).